This entry is about one T cell receptor (beta chain). Its antigen is unidentified. This sample is part of a study of radiation and T cells in renal cell carcinoma. Study-level background: Nephrectomy followed 15 Gy stereotactic body radiation by 4 weeks.

Study findings and constraints: Without pretreatment biopsies, baseline tumor clonotype presence was undetermined.

Between the trimmed V and J ends, which lost 3 bases and 6 bases, there was a span of 8 bases. CDR3 length equals 12 residues. CDR1 and CDR2 from the germline V gene are LNHDA and SQIVND (reference sequence). The time point denotes: baseline pretreatment blood. Treatment here: 15 Gy SBRT to primary tumor, nephrectomy 4 weeks later. This renal cell carcinoma was of the clear cell type. The data were produced by immunoSEQ multiplex PCR, yet TCRdb's version contains in-frame clones alone and is incomplete. The repertoire holds 110,000 to 150,000 clones, with approximately 87% as singletons. The genes are TRBV19 and TRBJ1-1; possibly TRBD1 for D (5 bases). The TCR sequence derives from a woman in her forties or fifties with renal cell carcinoma. The sample in question was blood, obtained from a patient whose treatment included radiotherapy and nephrectomy. The CDR3 loop reads CASSILGAEAFF. The CDR3 DNA reads as TGTGCCAGTAGTATTCTGGGGGCTGAAGCTTTCTTT.